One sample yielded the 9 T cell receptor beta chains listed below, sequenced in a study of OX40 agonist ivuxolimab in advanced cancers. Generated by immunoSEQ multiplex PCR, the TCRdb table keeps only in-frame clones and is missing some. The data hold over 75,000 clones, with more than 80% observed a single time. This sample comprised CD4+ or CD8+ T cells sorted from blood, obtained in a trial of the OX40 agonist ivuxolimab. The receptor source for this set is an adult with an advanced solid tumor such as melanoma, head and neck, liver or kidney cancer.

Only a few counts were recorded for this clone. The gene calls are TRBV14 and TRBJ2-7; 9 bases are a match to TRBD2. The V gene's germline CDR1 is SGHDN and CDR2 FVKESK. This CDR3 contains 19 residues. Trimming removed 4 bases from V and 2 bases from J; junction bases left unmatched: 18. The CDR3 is CASSRTRFTTSGEPYEQYF. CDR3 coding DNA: TGTGCCAGCAGCCGGACCAGGTTTACGACTAGCGGAGAACCCTACGAGCAGTACTTC.

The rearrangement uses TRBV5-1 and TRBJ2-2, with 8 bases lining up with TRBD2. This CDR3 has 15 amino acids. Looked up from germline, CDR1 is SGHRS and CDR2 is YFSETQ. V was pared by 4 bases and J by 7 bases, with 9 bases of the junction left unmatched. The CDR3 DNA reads TGCGCCAGCAGCCCCGCAACTAGCGGTCTCGGGGAGCTGTTTTTT. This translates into CASSPATSGLGELFF.

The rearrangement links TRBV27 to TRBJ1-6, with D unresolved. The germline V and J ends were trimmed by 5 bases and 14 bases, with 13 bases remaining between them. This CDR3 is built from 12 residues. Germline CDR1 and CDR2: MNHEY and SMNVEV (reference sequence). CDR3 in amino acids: CASSTGSWSLHF. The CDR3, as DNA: TGTGCCAGCAGTACCGGGTCATGGTCCCTCCACTTT.

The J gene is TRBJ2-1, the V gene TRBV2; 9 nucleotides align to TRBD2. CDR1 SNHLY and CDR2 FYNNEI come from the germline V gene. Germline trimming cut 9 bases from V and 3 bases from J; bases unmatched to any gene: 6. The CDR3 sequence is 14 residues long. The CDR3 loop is CARSRLADYNEQFF. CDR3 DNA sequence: TGTGCCAGATCCCGACTAGCGGACTACAATGAGCAGTTCTTC.

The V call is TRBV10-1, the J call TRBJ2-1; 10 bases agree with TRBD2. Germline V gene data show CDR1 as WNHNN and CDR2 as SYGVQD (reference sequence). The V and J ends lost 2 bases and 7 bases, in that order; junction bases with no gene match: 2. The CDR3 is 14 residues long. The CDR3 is CASSELAGENEQFF. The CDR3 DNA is TGCGCCAGCAGTGAGCTAGCGGGAGAGAATGAGCAGTTCTTC.

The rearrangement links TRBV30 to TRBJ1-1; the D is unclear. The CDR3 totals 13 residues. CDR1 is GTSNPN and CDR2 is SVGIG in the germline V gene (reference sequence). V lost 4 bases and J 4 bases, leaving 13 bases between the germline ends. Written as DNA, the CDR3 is TGTGCCTGGACCGCGACAATTCTCACTGAAGCTTTCTTT. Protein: CAWTATILTEAFF. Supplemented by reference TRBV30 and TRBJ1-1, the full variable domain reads SQTIHQWPATLVQPVGSPLSLECTVEGTSNPNLYWYRQAAGRGLQLLFYSVGIGQISSEVPQNLSASRPQDRQFILSSKKLLLSDSGFYLCAWTATILTEAFFGQGTRLTVV.

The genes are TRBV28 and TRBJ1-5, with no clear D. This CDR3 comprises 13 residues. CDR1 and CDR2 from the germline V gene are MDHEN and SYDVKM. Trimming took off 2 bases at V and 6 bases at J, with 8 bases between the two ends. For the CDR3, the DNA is TGTGCCAGCAGTTTAAGCTCGGGTCAGCCCCAGCATTTT. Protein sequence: CASSLSSGQPQHF.

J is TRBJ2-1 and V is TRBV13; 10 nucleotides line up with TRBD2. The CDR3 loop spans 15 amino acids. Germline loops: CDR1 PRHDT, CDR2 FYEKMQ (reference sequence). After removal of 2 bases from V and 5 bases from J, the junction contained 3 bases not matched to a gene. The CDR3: CASSLSLAGNNEQFF. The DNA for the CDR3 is TGTGCCAGCAGCTTATCACTAGCGGGGAACAATGAGCAGTTCTTC.

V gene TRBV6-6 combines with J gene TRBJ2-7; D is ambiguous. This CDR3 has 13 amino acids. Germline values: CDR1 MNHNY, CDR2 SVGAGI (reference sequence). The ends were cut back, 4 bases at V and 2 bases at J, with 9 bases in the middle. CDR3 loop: CASSWQTAYEQYF. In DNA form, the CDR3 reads TGTGCCAGCAGTTGGCAGACGGCCTACGAGCAGTACTTC.